This is a list of T cell receptor beta chains from one sample in a study of radiation and T cells in renal cell carcinoma. Assay used: immunoSEQ multiplex PCR; TCRdb lists only in-frame clones, some missing. The data show about 130,000 clones, with around 80% seen just once and 2.5% to 3.5% held by the top ten. The material was blood, obtained from a patient whose treatment included radiotherapy and nephrectomy. These receptors came from a woman aged 60-75 years with renal cell carcinoma. Both conserved end residues are part of each CDR3. The D gene is left open where the match is weak. Clone sizes are given selectively: once, few, many, or a class where the clone is expanded.

v_call: TRBV5-1
d_call: TRBD1
cdr3_length: 15
j_call: TRBJ1-4
clone_size: -
cdr3_aa: CASSGTGNQNEKLFF
cdr3_nt: TGCGCCAGCAGTGGGACAGGGAATCAAAATGAAAAACTGTTTTTT

v_call: TRBV11-3
d_call: -
cdr3_length: 15
j_call: TRBJ2-3
clone_size: -
cdr3_aa: CASSFNRQGTDTQYF
cdr3_nt: TGTGCCAGCAGCTTTAACAGACAGGGCACAGATACGCAGTATTTT

v_call: TRBV10-3
d_call: -
cdr3_length: 15
j_call: TRBJ1-1
clone_size: -
cdr3_aa: CAISESRDGYTEAFF
cdr3_nt: TGTGCCATCAGTGAGTCGAGGGACGGTTACACTGAAGCTTTCTTT

v_call: TRBV7-6
d_call: -
cdr3_length: 17
j_call: TRBJ2-1
clone_size: -
cdr3_aa: CASSLRPPGSSYNEQFF
cdr3_nt: TGTGCCAGCAGCTTACGACCCCCCGGGAGCTCCTACAATGAGCAGTTCTTC

v_call: TRBV5-1
d_call: TRBD1
cdr3_length: 15
j_call: TRBJ2-3
clone_size: -
cdr3_aa: CASSLGQGGTDTQYF
cdr3_nt: TGCGCCAGCAGCCTAGGACAGGGGGGAACAGATACGCAGTATTTT

v_call: TRBV9
d_call: -
cdr3_length: 15
j_call: TRBJ1-4
clone_size: -
cdr3_aa: CASSVGDRGNEKLFF
cdr3_nt: TGTGCCAGCAGCGTAGGAGACAGAGGTAATGAAAAACTGTTTTTT

v_call: TRBV2
d_call: -
cdr3_length: 11
j_call: TRBJ2-1
clone_size: once
cdr3_aa: CASSESNEQFF
cdr3_nt: TGTGCCAGCAGTGAAAGTAATGAGCAGTTCTTC

v_call: TRBV5-4
d_call: -
cdr3_length: 16
j_call: TRBJ1-6
clone_size: -
cdr3_aa: CASSFGGLSVGSPLHF
cdr3_nt: TGTGCCAGCAGCTTTGGGGGCCTCTCGGTAGGATCACCCCTCCACTTT

v_call: TRBV19
d_call: -
cdr3_length: 16
j_call: TRBJ1-1
clone_size: -
cdr3_aa: CASSIPHTKRGSEAFF
cdr3_nt: TGTGCCAGTAGTATACCCCACACAAAGCGTGGGTCTGAAGCTTTCTTT

v_call: TRBV6-4
d_call: TRBD1
cdr3_length: 14
j_call: TRBJ1-1
clone_size: -
cdr3_aa: CASKLDRGNTEAFF
cdr3_nt: TGTGCCAGCAAACTGGACAGGGGGAATACTGAAGCTTTCTTT

v_call: TRBV14
d_call: -
cdr3_length: 14
j_call: TRBJ1-6
clone_size: -
cdr3_aa: CASSPRGVNSPLHF
cdr3_nt: TGTGCCAGCAGCCCGCGGGGGGTCAATTCACCCCTCCACTTT

v_call: TRBV5-6
d_call: TRBD2
cdr3_length: 15
j_call: TRBJ2-1
clone_size: -
cdr3_aa: CASSGGREANNEQFF
cdr3_nt: TGTGCCAGCTCCGGGGGGCGGGAGGCAAACAATGAGCAGTTCTTC

v_call: TRBV2
d_call: TRBD2
cdr3_length: 14
j_call: TRBJ2-7
clone_size: -
cdr3_aa: CASSTDGGSYEQYF
cdr3_nt: TGTGCCAGCAGTACTGACGGGGGGTCCTACGAGCAGTACTTC

v_call: TRBV19
d_call: -
cdr3_length: 15
j_call: TRBJ2-2
clone_size: -
cdr3_aa: CASSIGSAGTGELFF
cdr3_nt: TGTGCCAGTAGTATAGGTTCAGCGGGCACCGGGGAGCTGTTTTTT

v_call: TRBV2
d_call: TRBD2
cdr3_length: 16
j_call: TRBJ2-2
clone_size: -
cdr3_aa: CASSEQLAVLTGELFF
cdr3_nt: TGTGCCAGCAGTGAACAACTAGCGGTACTCACCGGGGAGCTGTTTTTT

v_call: TRBV5-6
d_call: -
cdr3_length: 16
j_call: TRBJ1-2
clone_size: -
cdr3_aa: CASSSLKMGGVYGYTF
cdr3_nt: TGTGCCAGCAGCTCCCTTAAGATGGGGGGCGTCTATGGCTACACCTTC

v_call: TRBV7-9
d_call: TRBD1
cdr3_length: 15
j_call: TRBJ1-2
clone_size: few
cdr3_aa: CASSSDPTGARGYTF
cdr3_nt: TGTGCCAGCAGCTCGGACCCCACAGGGGCAAGAGGCTACACCTTC

v_call: TRBV9
d_call: -
cdr3_length: 13
j_call: TRBJ1-1
clone_size: -
cdr3_aa: CASSPRGETEAFF
cdr3_nt: TGTGCCAGCAGTCCTCGGGGGGAGACTGAAGCTTTCTTT

v_call: TRBV28
d_call: -
cdr3_length: 14
j_call: TRBJ1-2
clone_size: -
cdr3_aa: CASSLDFPPYGYTF
cdr3_nt: TGTGCCAGCAGTTTAGATTTCCCTCCCTATGGCTACACCTTC

v_call: TRBV9
d_call: -
cdr3_length: 14
j_call: TRBJ2-1
clone_size: -
cdr3_aa: CASSASAYGDEQFF
cdr3_nt: TGTGCCAGCAGCGCCTCGGCATATGGCGATGAGCAGTTCTTC

v_call: TRBV15
d_call: -
cdr3_length: 15
j_call: TRBJ1-2
clone_size: -
cdr3_aa: CATSLPGEVSYGYTF
cdr3_nt: TGTGCCACCAGCCTCCCCGGAGAGGTCAGCTATGGCTACACCTTC

v_call: TRBV7-9
d_call: -
cdr3_length: 18
j_call: TRBJ1-6
clone_size: -
cdr3_aa: CASSLEGTGRSYNSPLHF
cdr3_nt: TGTGCCAGCAGCTTAGAAGGTACAGGCCGGTCCTATAATTCACCCCTCCACTTT

v_call: TRBV9
d_call: -
cdr3_length: 14
j_call: TRBJ2-7
clone_size: -
cdr3_aa: CASSVGGPSYEQYF
cdr3_nt: TGTGCCAGCAGCGTAGGGGGACCTTCCTACGAGCAGTACTTC

v_call: TRBV9
d_call: TRBD1
cdr3_length: 14
j_call: TRBJ1-1
clone_size: -
cdr3_aa: CASSEIPGQGEAFF
cdr3_nt: TGTGCCAGCAGCGAGATCCCGGGACAGGGCGAAGCTTTCTTT

v_call: TRBV4-1
d_call: TRBD1
cdr3_length: 14
j_call: TRBJ1-2
clone_size: once
cdr3_aa: CASSQSQGANGYTF
cdr3_nt: TGCGCCAGCAGCCAGTCACAGGGGGCGAATGGCTACACCTTC

v_call: TRBV2
d_call: -
cdr3_length: 13
j_call: TRBJ2-5
clone_size: -
cdr3_aa: CASSVGQWETQYF
cdr3_nt: TGTGCCAGCAGTGTAGGACAGTGGGAGACCCAGTACTTC

v_call: TRBV7-9
d_call: TRBD2
cdr3_length: 16
j_call: TRBJ2-2
clone_size: -
cdr3_aa: CASSSGTSGGAGELFF
cdr3_nt: TGTGCCAGCAGCTCCGGGACTAGCGGGGGGGCCGGGGAGCTGTTTTTT

v_call: TRBV5-1
d_call: -
cdr3_length: 13
j_call: TRBJ1-2
clone_size: -
cdr3_aa: CASSSASIYGYTF
cdr3_nt: TGCGCCAGCAGCTCAGCCTCCATCTATGGCTACACCTTC

v_call: TRBV25-1
d_call: -
cdr3_length: 13
j_call: TRBJ2-5
clone_size: -
cdr3_aa: CASSGADQETQYF
cdr3_nt: TGTGCCAGCAGTGGAGCGGATCAAGAGACCCAGTACTTC

v_call: TRBV11-2
d_call: TRBD2
cdr3_length: 16
j_call: TRBJ2-3
clone_size: -
cdr3_aa: CASSALAGWGVDTQYF
cdr3_nt: TGTGCCAGCAGCGCTCTAGCGGGGTGGGGAGTGGATACGCAGTATTTT

v_call: TRBV7-3
d_call: -
cdr3_length: 17
j_call: TRBJ2-1
clone_size: -
cdr3_aa: CASSLSGPGTIYNEQFF
cdr3_nt: TGTGCCAGCAGCTTAAGCGGGCCCGGGACAATATACAATGAGCAGTTCTTC

v_call: TRBV28
d_call: -
cdr3_length: 14
j_call: TRBJ2-5
clone_size: -
cdr3_aa: CASSPLGGQETQYF
cdr3_nt: TGTGCCAGCAGTCCATTGGGGGGCCAAGAGACCCAGTACTTC

v_call: TRBV7-2
d_call: -
cdr3_length: 12
j_call: TRBJ1-3
clone_size: -
cdr3_aa: CASSLAGDTIYF
cdr3_nt: TGTGCCAGCAGCTTAGCGGGGGACACCATATATTTT

v_call: TRBV14
d_call: TRBD1
cdr3_length: 16
j_call: TRBJ1-3
clone_size: -
cdr3_aa: CASSQDWTGVRNTIYF
cdr3_nt: TGTGCCAGCAGCCAAGATTGGACAGGAGTACGAAACACCATATATTTT

v_call: TRBV2
d_call: -
cdr3_length: 15
j_call: TRBJ1-1
clone_size: -
cdr3_aa: CASSVSPRGDTEAFF
cdr3_nt: TGTGCCAGCAGTGTCTCTCCGAGGGGGGACACTGAAGCTTTCTTT

v_call: TRBV6-1
d_call: -
cdr3_length: 14
j_call: TRBJ2-7
clone_size: -
cdr3_aa: CASSEPEFRYEQYF
cdr3_nt: TGTGCCAGCAGTGAACCAGAGTTCCGCTACGAGCAGTACTTC

v_call: TRBV7-8
d_call: -
cdr3_length: 13
j_call: TRBJ2-1
clone_size: -
cdr3_aa: CASSLGRNNEQFF
cdr3_nt: TGTGCCAGCAGCCTCGGACGAAACAATGAGCAGTTCTTC

v_call: TRBV27
d_call: -
cdr3_length: 14
j_call: TRBJ2-1
clone_size: once
cdr3_aa: CASSLWEQGYEQFF
cdr3_nt: TGTGCCAGCAGTTTATGGGAACAGGGCTATGAGCAGTTCTTC

v_call: TRBV18
d_call: -
cdr3_length: 13
j_call: TRBJ1-6
clone_size: -
cdr3_aa: CASSKNGVPPLHF
cdr3_nt: TGTGCCAGCTCGAAAAACGGGGTGCCACCCCTCCACTTT

v_call: TRBV2
d_call: TRBD1
cdr3_length: 15
j_call: TRBJ2-3
clone_size: -
cdr3_aa: CASSSAGQGVDTQYF
cdr3_nt: TGTGCCAGCAGCAGCGCGGGACAGGGGGTAGATACGCAGTATTTT

v_call: TRBV27
d_call: -
cdr3_length: 15
j_call: TRBJ1-2
clone_size: -
cdr3_aa: CASSLSLGPYYGYTF
cdr3_nt: TGTGCCAGCAGTTTATCTTTGGGGCCCTACTATGGCTACACCTTC

v_call: TRBV4-2
d_call: TRBD2
cdr3_length: 21
j_call: TRBJ2-7
clone_size: once
cdr3_aa: CASSQGTLAGIRSGRSYEQYF
cdr3_nt: TGTGCCAGCAGCCAAGGGACGTTAGCGGGAATACGAAGTGGCCGCTCCTACGAGCAGTACTTC

v_call: TRBV5-4
d_call: TRBD2
cdr3_length: 17
j_call: TRBJ2-2
clone_size: -
cdr3_aa: CASNHGSGGLNTGELFF
cdr3_nt: TGTGCCAGCAACCACGGGAGCGGGGGCCTTAACACCGGGGAGCTGTTTTTT

v_call: TRBV4-1
d_call: TRBD2
cdr3_length: 17
j_call: TRBJ2-2
clone_size: -
cdr3_aa: CASSQDGLAANTGELFF
cdr3_nt: TGCGCCAGCAGCCAAGATGGACTAGCGGCTAACACCGGGGAGCTGTTTTTT

v_call: TRBV30
d_call: -
cdr3_length: 13
j_call: TRBJ1-1
clone_size: few
cdr3_aa: CAWSVHVNTEAFF
cdr3_nt: TGTGCCTGGAGTGTACACGTGAACACTGAAGCTTTCTTT

v_call: TRBV29-1
d_call: TRBD1
cdr3_length: 12
j_call: TRBJ1-2
clone_size: few
cdr3_aa: CSVERGLRGYTF
cdr3_nt: TGCAGCGTTGAAAGGGGGCTGAGAGGCTACACCTTC

v_call: TRBV7-9
d_call: -
cdr3_length: 14
j_call: TRBJ1-1
clone_size: -
cdr3_aa: CASSFGGGNTEAFF
cdr3_nt: TGTGCCAGCAGCTTCGGTGGGGGTAACACTGAAGCTTTCTTT

v_call: TRBV19
d_call: -
cdr3_length: 14
j_call: TRBJ2-5
clone_size: few
cdr3_aa: CASSIVIQQETQYF
cdr3_nt: TGTGCCAGTAGTATAGTGATACAGCAAGAGACCCAGTACTTC

v_call: TRBV23-1
d_call: -
cdr3_length: 12
j_call: TRBJ1-2
clone_size: -
cdr3_aa: CASRGASYGYTF
cdr3_nt: TGCGCCAGCAGGGGGGCCAGCTATGGCTACACCTTC

v_call: TRBV9
d_call: -
cdr3_length: 18
j_call: TRBJ1-2
clone_size: -
cdr3_aa: CASSAGPQQVPSFYGYTF
cdr3_nt: TGTGCCAGCAGCGCGGGCCCACAACAGGTGCCCTCCTTCTATGGCTACACCTTC

v_call: TRBV9
d_call: TRBD2
cdr3_length: 17
j_call: TRBJ2-5
clone_size: -
cdr3_aa: CASSVGLLTGLVETQYF
cdr3_nt: TGTGCCAGCAGCGTGGGGCTACTCACGGGACTAGTTGAGACCCAGTACTTC

v_call: TRBV7-2
d_call: -
cdr3_length: 12
j_call: TRBJ2-7
clone_size: -
cdr3_aa: CASSPDTGSQYF
cdr3_nt: TGTGCCAGCAGCCCAGATACAGGGTCCCAGTACTTC

v_call: TRBV29-1
d_call: -
cdr3_length: 14
j_call: TRBJ2-5
clone_size: -
cdr3_aa: CSVDWLTGQETQYF
cdr3_nt: TGCAGCGTTGACTGGCTTACAGGGCAAGAGACCCAGTACTTC

v_call: TRBV6-1
d_call: -
cdr3_length: 14
j_call: TRBJ1-1
clone_size: -
cdr3_aa: CASTQTTGNTEAFF
cdr3_nt: TGTGCCAGCACCCAGACGACAGGGAACACTGAAGCTTTCTTT

v_call: TRBV19
d_call: TRBD2
cdr3_length: 14
j_call: TRBJ2-7
clone_size: few
cdr3_aa: CASTQTSGSYEQYF
cdr3_nt: TGTGCCAGTACCCAGACTAGCGGGAGCTACGAGCAGTACTTC

v_call: TRBV4-2
d_call: -
cdr3_length: 13
j_call: TRBJ2-7
clone_size: -
cdr3_aa: CASSQVPVDEQYF
cdr3_nt: TGTGCCAGCAGCCAAGTCCCCGTGGACGAGCAGTACTTC

v_call: TRBV9
d_call: -
cdr3_length: 15
j_call: TRBJ1-2
clone_size: -
cdr3_aa: CASSVPLGGAHGYTF
cdr3_nt: TGTGCCAGCAGCGTGCCCCTGGGGGGGGCCCATGGCTACACCTTC